The next 32 T cell receptor beta chains were all read from a single sample in a study of shared clonotypes between healthy human individuals. TCRdb's copy holds only in-frame clones and misses some; the assay was immunoSEQ multiplex PCR. The sample has a few million clones, roughly 92% seen once; the top ten hold more than 0.12%. The source material was naive CD4+ T cells sorted from blood. Stated subset: CD45RA+ positively selected. Every receptor here comes from a man aged 18 to 29 in good health.

The chain employs TRBV18 and TRBJ2-7; tentatively, D is TRBD2 (7 bases). From germline, CDR1 is KGHSH and CDR2 LQKENI. The CDR3 sequence is 16 residues long. V was pared by 2 bases and J by 3 bases, with 17 bases between. Written as DNA, the CDR3 is TGTGCCAGCTCACCATCTAGGGGGGGATCCTACTACGAGCAGTACTTC. It translates to CASSPSRGGSYYEQYF.

The genes are TRBV30 and TRBJ2-7; 10 nucleotides line up with TRBD1. Germline V lookup: CDR1 GTSNPN, CDR2 SVGIG (reference sequence). This CDR3 comprises 13 residues. J was trimmed by 5 bases and V by 3 bases; bases with no gene match: 4. The DNA for the CDR3 is TGTGCCTGGAGCCAGGACAGGGGGAACGAGCAGTACTTC. Encoded protein: CAWSQDRGNEQYF.

The chain uses TRBV19 and TRBJ2-4; a possible D gene is TRBD1 (7 bases). The CDR3 contains 18 residues. V was clipped by 0 bases and J by 0 bases, with 15 bases between them. The germline V gene has CDR1 LNHDA and CDR2 SQIVND (reference sequence). Written as DNA, the CDR3 is TGTGCCAGTAGTATAGACCCCAGGGGGGAAGGAGCCAAAAACATTCAGTACTTC. Residues: CASSIDPRGEGAKNIQYF.

A remark on this clone: The sample has other DNA sequences that encode this CDR3 too. The rearrangement joins TRBV7-8 to TRBJ1-2, with a tentative D call TRBD1 (6 bases). Per the germline V gene, CDR1 is SGHVS and CDR2 is FQNEAQ. The length of the CDR3 is 14 residues. Trimming removed 5 bases at V and 1 base at J, with 11 bases between. The CDR3 region has the DNA TGTGCCAGCAGCCCGACAGGATATAACTATGGCTACACCTTC. Its translation is CASSPTGYNYGYTF.

This clone was recorded only once. The chain carries TRBV7-2 and TRBJ2-1; 7 nucleotides match TRBD1. The CDR3 contains 17 residues. J was trimmed by 4 bases and V by 3 bases; bases with no gene match: 12. Germline loops: CDR1 SGHTA, CDR2 FQGNSA. The CDR3 region has the DNA TGTGCCAGCAGCTTGAGATCCGGGACAGTCCCGTACAATGAGCAGTTCTTC. It translates to CASSLRSGTVPYNEQFF. Combining the CDR3 with reference TRBV7-2 and TRBJ2-1 gives the whole variable domain GAGVSQSPSNKVTEKGKDVELRCDPISGHTALYWYRQSLGQGLEFLIYFQGNSAPDKSGLPSDRFSAERTGGSVSTLTIQRTQQEDSAVYLCASSLRSGTVPYNEQFFGPGTRLTVL.

This chain links TRBV7-2 with TRBJ2-3; 11 nucleotides agree with TRBD1. Germline CDR1 SGHTA, CDR2 FQGNSA. The V gene end was trimmed by 6 bases and the J gene end by 5 bases; junction bases not matched to a gene: 7. This CDR3 has 15 amino acids. The CDR3 sequence is CASRRTGGAGDTQYF. In DNA form, the CDR3 reads TGTGCCAGCAGGAGGACAGGGGGCGCCGGAGATACGCAGTATTTT.

CDR3 DNA sequence: TGTGCCAGCAGTGAAGCAGTAATCCCCTCTGGGGCCAACGTCCTGACTTTC. Protein sequence: CASSEAVIPSGANVLTF. The chain employs TRBV6-1 and TRBJ2-6; D unresolved. This CDR3 has 17 residues. Deletions cut 0 bases from V and 0 bases from J, with 9 bases between. Germline V lookup: CDR1 MNHNS, CDR2 SASEGT.

V usage is TRBV5-6 and J usage is TRBJ2-7, with TRBD1 as a possible D gene (6 bases). Deletions cut 3 bases from V and 5 bases from J, with 18 bases between. Germline CDR1 SGHDT, CDR2 YYEEEE. There are 15 residues in the CDR3. The CDR3 region has the DNA TGTGCCAGCAGCTCCACGTGGTACAGGGTGGACGAGCAGTACTTC. It is translated as CASSSTWYRVDEQYF.

About this clone: Different DNA sequences within this sample yield the same CDR3. The chain links TRBV6-5 to TRBJ2-7, with a weak D call TRBD1 (5 bases). V was shortened by 4 bases and J by 1 base, with 8 bases between the two germline ends. Per germline, CDR1 MNHEY and CDR2 SVGAGI. The CDR3 is 13 residues long. The CDR3 sequence: CASSWGRSYEQYF. The CDR3 DNA is TGTGCCAGCAGTTGGGGCAGATCCTACGAGCAGTACTTC.

V and J are TRBV2 and TRBJ2-3; TRBD2 agrees at 9 bases. Germline V lookup: CDR1 SNHLY, CDR2 FYNNEI. V shed 6 bases, J shed 1 base, and the junction held 5 bases outside the gene matches. The CDR3 is made up of 15 amino acids. Here the CDR3 reads CASRTIAGGTDTQYF. The CDR3 DNA reads as TGTGCCAGCAGGACAATAGCGGGGGGCACAGATACGCAGTATTTT.

The chain recombines TRBV5-1 with TRBJ2-3, with TRBD2 matching over 14 bases. The J segment lost 4 bases and the V segment lost 0 bases, leaving 7 bases of the junction unmatched. CDR3 size: 18 residues. Germline V CDR1 and CDR2: SGHRS, YFSETQ. CDR3 in amino acids: CASSLAVAGLAGADTQYF. The CDR3 DNA sequence: TGCGCCAGCAGCTTGGCTGTGGCGGGACTAGCGGGAGCAGATACGCAGTATTTT.

The rearrangement uses TRBV6-5 and TRBJ1-6; D uncertain. Germline V lookup: CDR1 MNHEY, CDR2 SVGAGI. V lost 5 bases to trimming and J lost 6 bases, with 8 bases between them. This CDR3 is 13 amino acids long. CDR3 sequence (DNA): TGTGCCAGCAGTCAGGATCCTAATTCACCCCTCCACTTT. Its protein is CASSQDPNSPLHF.

The chain carries TRBV5-4 and TRBJ1-1; 7 nucleotides align to TRBD1. The germline V gene has CDR1 SGHNT and CDR2 YYREEE (reference sequence). The V segment lost 3 bases and the J segment 3 bases; nucleotides outside the gene matches: 5. The CDR3 totals 14 residues. This chain's CDR3 is CASSSMDRYTEAFF. CDR3 nucleotide sequence: TGTGCCAGCAGCTCCATGGACAGGTACACTGAAGCTTTCTTT.

The rearrangement joins TRBV30 to TRBJ2-3, with D unresolved. CDR3 length: 14 amino acids. Germline loops: CDR1 GTSNPN, CDR2 SVGIG (reference sequence). V lost 5 bases, J lost 1 base, and 13 bases lay in between. The DNA of the CDR3 is TGTGCCTGGTGTCCCGAGACCCGCACAGATACGCAGTATTTT. Protein product: CAWCPETRTDTQYF. Variable domain in full (rest from reference TRBV30 and TRBJ2-3): SQTIHQWPATLVQPVGSPLSLECTVEGTSNPNLYWYRQAAGRGLQLLFYSVGIGQISSEVPQNLSASRPQDRQFILSSKKLLLSDSGFYLCAWCPETRTDTQYFGPGTRLTVL.

The rearrangement joins TRBV30 to TRBJ1-6, with a possible D match to TRBD1 (5 bases). This CDR3 contains 16 residues. Germline V gene data show CDR1 as GTSNPN and CDR2 as SVGIG (reference sequence). Trimming shortened V by 1 base and J by 5 bases, and 15 bases separated the two germline ends. The CDR3 DNA reads TGTGCCTGGAGTGCCCGGGGATGGGGGGATAATTCACCCCTCCACTTT. It codes for CAWSARGWGDNSPLHF.

This sequence joins TRBV6-5 and TRBJ2-5; D may be TRBD2 (6 bases). CDR3 length equals 14 residues. Germline values: CDR1 MNHEY, CDR2 SVGAGI. Trimming removed 0 bases from V and 5 bases from J, with 10 bases in between. CDR3 loop: CASSYSVGGETQYF. The CDR3 DNA follows: TGTGCCAGCAGTTACTCCGTTGGAGGGGAGACCCAGTACTTC.

The V gene is TRBV6-1, the J gene TRBJ2-7; 9 bases agree with TRBD1. V gave up 0 bases and J gave up 1 base; unmatched junction bases: 4. Germline V CDR1 and CDR2: MNHNS, SASEGT. The CDR3 has 16 amino acids. The CDR3 region is CASSEAVQGASYEQYF. The DNA of the CDR3 is TGTGCCAGCAGTGAAGCGGTACAGGGGGCGTCCTACGAGCAGTACTTC.

The chain employs TRBV18 and TRBJ2-7; 8 positions match TRBD1. This CDR3 spans 15 amino acids. CDR1 is KGHSH and CDR2 is LQKENI in the germline V gene. V was clipped by 8 bases and J by 4 bases; unmatched bases: 13. The CDR3 nucleotides read TGTGCCAGCGTAAACTTTCAGGGGGCAGGATACGAGCAGTACTTC. Encoded protein: CASVNFQGAGYEQYF.

The rearrangement joins TRBV30 to TRBJ2-5; no clear D. Judging by the DNA end, TRBJ2-7 fits better; the J call may be wrong. CDR1 and CDR2 from the germline V gene are GTSNPN and SVGIG (reference sequence). The length of the CDR3 is 11 residues. This chain's CDR3 is CAWERFNEQYF. In DNA, the CDR3 is TGTGCCTGGGAGCGCTTCAACGAGCAGTACTTC.

The DNA of the CDR3 is TGTGCCAGCAGCTCCCCCTCCACACTGAACACTGAAGCTTTCTTT. The encoded protein is CASSSPSTLNTEAFF. The V gene is TRBV6-5, the J gene TRBJ1-1; no clear D gene. V lost 6 bases and J 0 bases, leaving 14 bases between the germline ends. This CDR3 contains 15 residues. From germline, CDR1 is MNHEY and CDR2 SVGAGI.

The V and J genes are TRBV6-5 and TRBJ2-7; 11 bases match TRBD1. The germline V gene has CDR1 MNHEY and CDR2 SVGAGI. V lost 5 bases, J lost 6 bases, and 6 bases stayed unmatched. CDR3 length equals 14 residues. This chain's CDR3 is CASSNGQGASEQYF. The CDR3, as DNA: TGTGCCAGCAGTAACGGACAGGGGGCCAGCGAGCAGTACTTC.

The chain joins TRBV2 to TRBJ1-5; TRBD1 is a possible D gene (6 bases). The ends were cut back, 7 bases at V and 5 bases at J, with 15 bases in the middle. The CDR3 has 14 amino acids. Germline V gene sequence: CDR1 SNHLY, CDR2 FYNNEI. The CDR3 is CASNQDRQYQPQHF. The CDR3 region has the DNA TGTGCCAGCAACCAGGACAGACAATATCAGCCCCAGCATTTT. The variable domain in full, completed from reference TRBV2 and TRBJ1-5, reads EPEVTQTPSHQVTQMGQEVILRCVPISNHLYFYWYRQILGQKVEFLVSFYNNEISEKSEIFDDQFSVERPDGSNFTLKIRSTKLEDSAMYFCASNQDRQYQPQHFGDGTRLSIL.

This sequence joins TRBV4-1 and TRBJ2-2, with D possibly matching TRBD1 (5 bases). CDR3 length: 16 residues. Trimming removed 1 base from V and 0 bases from J, with 9 bases in between. Germline V gene lookup returns CDR1 MGHRA and CDR2 YSYEKL. In DNA form, the CDR3 reads TGCGCCAGCAGCCAAGGGGGCCTGGCGAACACCGGGGAGCTGTTTTTT. Its protein is CASSQGGLANTGELFF.

The V call is TRBV4-1, the J call TRBJ2-1; no clear D gene. In germline, CDR1 is MGHRA, CDR2 YSYEKL. Trimming took off 4 bases at V and 8 bases at J, with 18 bases between the two ends. This CDR3 comprises 15 residues. The CDR3 here is CASSLIPSARDEQFF. CDR3 coding DNA: TGCGCCAGCAGCCTCATACCCTCAGCAAGGGATGAGCAGTTCTTC.

This chain connects TRBV7-9 to TRBJ1-3; 8 bases map to TRBD1. V shed 5 bases and J 4 bases; nucleotides not matched to a gene: 1. The CDR3 extends over 13 amino acids. The germline V gene has CDR1 SEHNR and CDR2 FQNEAQ (reference sequence). The CDR3, as DNA: TGTGCCAGCAGCGGACAGGGCGGAAACACCATATATTTT. The encoded protein is CASSGQGGNTIYF.

Of note for this clone: The sample has other DNA sequences that encode this CDR3 too. The V gene is TRBV7-2, the J gene TRBJ2-7, with D possibly TRBD1 on 7 matching bases. Looked up from germline, CDR1 is SGHTA and CDR2 is FQGNSA. There are 13 residues in the CDR3. V was trimmed by 5 bases and J by 5 bases, leaving 13 bases between them. The chain's CDR3 is CASSLRGAHEQYF. The CDR3 coding sequence is TGTGCCAGCAGCCTCAGGGGGGCCCACGAGCAGTACTTC.

The V gene is TRBV27, the J gene TRBJ2-2; 7 bases are a match to TRBD1. Germline lookup yields CDR1 MNHEY and CDR2 SMNVEV (reference sequence). This CDR3 has 13 amino acids. Unmatched junction bases numbered 7, after V lost 10 bases and J lost 5 bases. The DNA for the CDR3 is TGTGCCACTAGGGGGCGCGGGACCGGGGAGCTGTTTTTT. Its translation is CATRGRGTGELFF.

This chain links TRBV30 with TRBJ2-7, with TRBD1 identical over 9 bases. The germline CDR1 and CDR2 sequences are GTSNPN and SVGIG (reference sequence). The CDR3 consists of 14 residues. Trimming took 4 bases from V and 0 from J; bases not matched to a gene: 4. DNA for the CDR3: TGTGCCTGGAAGGGGGACAGGGCCTCCTACGAGCAGTACTTC. Translating it yields CAWKGDRASYEQYF.

This clone was counted a few times. The V gene is TRBV28, the J gene TRBJ1-1, with TRBD1 matching 9 bases. V trimming: 7 bases; J trimming: 4 bases; junction bases outside the gene matches: 4. Germline values: CDR1 MDHEN, CDR2 SYDVKM. The length of the CDR3 is 13 residues. The CDR3 DNA follows: TGTGCCAGCAAAATGACAGGGGGCACTGAAGCTTTCTTT. Protein sequence: CASKMTGGTEAFF.

V is TRBV4-1 and J is TRBJ1-4, with unresolved D. V was clipped by 1 base and J by 7 bases, with 7 bases between them. The germline CDR1 and CDR2 sequences are MGHRA and YSYEKL. The CDR3 has 13 residues. In nucleotides, the CDR3 is TGCGCCAGCAGCCAAGTTATGATTGAAAAACTGTTTTTT. Amino acid sequence: CASSQVMIEKLFF.

The chain has TRBV5-1 and TRBJ2-7, with 9 bases that match TRBD1. Germline trimming cut 3 bases from V and 1 base from J; bases unmatched to any gene: 8. CDR3 length equals 16 residues. Germline CDR1 is SGHRS and CDR2 is YFSETQ. CDR3: CASSWGQGQGSYEQYF. CDR3 DNA: TGCGCCAGCAGCTGGGGACAGGGTCAGGGGTCCTACGAGCAGTACTTC.

This sequence joins TRBV7-2 and TRBJ2-1; 10 bases fit TRBD2. The CDR3 has 19 residues. Germline loops: CDR1 SGHTA, CDR2 FQGNSA. After removal of 4 bases from V and 1 base from J, the junction contained 13 bases not matched to a gene. CDR3 coding DNA: TGTGCCAGCAGCTCTACCGCGATACTAGCGGGGCCATCCTACAATGAGCAGTTCTTC. Residues: CASSSTAILAGPSYNEQFF.